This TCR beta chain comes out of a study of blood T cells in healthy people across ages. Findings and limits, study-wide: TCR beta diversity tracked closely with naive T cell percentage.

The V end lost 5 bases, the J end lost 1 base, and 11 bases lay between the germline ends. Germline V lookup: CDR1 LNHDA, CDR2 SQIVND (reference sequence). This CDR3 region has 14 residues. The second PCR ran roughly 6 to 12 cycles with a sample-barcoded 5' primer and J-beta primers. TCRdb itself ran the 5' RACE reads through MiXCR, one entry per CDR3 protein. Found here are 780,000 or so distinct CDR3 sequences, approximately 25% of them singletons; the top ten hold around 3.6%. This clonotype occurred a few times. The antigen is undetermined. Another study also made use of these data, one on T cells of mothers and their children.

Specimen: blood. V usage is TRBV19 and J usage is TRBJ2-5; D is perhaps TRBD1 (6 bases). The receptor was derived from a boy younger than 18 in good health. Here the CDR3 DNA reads TGTGCCAGTAGTCCCCAGGGGCTCCAAGAGACCCAGTACTTC. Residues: CASSPQGLQETQYF.